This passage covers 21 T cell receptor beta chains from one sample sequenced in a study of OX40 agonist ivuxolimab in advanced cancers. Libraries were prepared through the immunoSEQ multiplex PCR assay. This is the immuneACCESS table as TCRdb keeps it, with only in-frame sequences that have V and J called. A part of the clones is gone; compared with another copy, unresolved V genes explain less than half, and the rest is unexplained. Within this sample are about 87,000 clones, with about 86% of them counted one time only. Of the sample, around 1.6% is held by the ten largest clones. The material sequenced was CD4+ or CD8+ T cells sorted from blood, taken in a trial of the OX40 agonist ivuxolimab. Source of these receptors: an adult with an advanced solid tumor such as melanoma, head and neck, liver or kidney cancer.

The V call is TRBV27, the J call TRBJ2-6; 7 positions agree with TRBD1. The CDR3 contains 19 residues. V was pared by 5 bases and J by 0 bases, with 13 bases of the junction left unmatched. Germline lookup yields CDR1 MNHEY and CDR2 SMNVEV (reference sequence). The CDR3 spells CASSPRTGWVNSGANVLTF. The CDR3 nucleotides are TGTGCCAGCAGTCCACGGACAGGATGGGTAAACTCTGGGGCCAACGTCCTGACTTTC.

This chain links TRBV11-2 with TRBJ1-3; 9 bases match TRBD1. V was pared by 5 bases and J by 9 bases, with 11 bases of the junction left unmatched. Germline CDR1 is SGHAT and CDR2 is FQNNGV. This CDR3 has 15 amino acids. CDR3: CASSPRDRDSGTIYF. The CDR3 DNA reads TGTGCCAGCAGCCCCCGGGACAGGGATTCTGGCACCATATATTTT.

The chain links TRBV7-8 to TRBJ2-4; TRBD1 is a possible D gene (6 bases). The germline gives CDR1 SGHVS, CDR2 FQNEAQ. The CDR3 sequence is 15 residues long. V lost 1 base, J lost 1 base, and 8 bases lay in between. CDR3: CASSLVGAAKNIQYF. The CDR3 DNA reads TGTGCCAGCAGCTTAGTGGGGGCGGCCAAAAACATTCAGTACTTC.

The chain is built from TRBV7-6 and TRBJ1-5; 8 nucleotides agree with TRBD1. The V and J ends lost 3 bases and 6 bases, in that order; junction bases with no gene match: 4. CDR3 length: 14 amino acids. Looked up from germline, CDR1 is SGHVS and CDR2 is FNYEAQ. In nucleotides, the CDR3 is TGTGCCAGCAGCTTGGGGACAGGTCCTCAGCCCCAGCATTTT. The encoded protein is CASSLGTGPQPQHF.

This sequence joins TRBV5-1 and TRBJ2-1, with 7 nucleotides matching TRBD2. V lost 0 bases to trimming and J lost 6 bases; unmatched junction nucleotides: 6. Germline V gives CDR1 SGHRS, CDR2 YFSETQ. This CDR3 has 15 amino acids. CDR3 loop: CASSLVPSGANEQFF. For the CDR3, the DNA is TGCGCCAGCAGCTTGGTACCTAGCGGAGCCAATGAGCAGTTCTTC. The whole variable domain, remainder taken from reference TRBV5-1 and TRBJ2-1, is KAGVTQTPRYLIKTRGQQVTLSCSPISGHRSVSWYQQTPGQGLQFLFEYFSETQRNKGNFPGRFSGRQFSNSRSEMNVSTLELGDSALYLCASSLVPSGANEQFFGPGTRLTVL.

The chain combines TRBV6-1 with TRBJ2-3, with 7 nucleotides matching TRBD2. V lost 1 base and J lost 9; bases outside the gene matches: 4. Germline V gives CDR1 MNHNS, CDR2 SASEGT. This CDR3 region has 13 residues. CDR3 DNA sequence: TGTGCCAGCAGTGAAGGCGGGCGGGGGACGCAGTATTTT. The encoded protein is CASSEGGRGTQYF.

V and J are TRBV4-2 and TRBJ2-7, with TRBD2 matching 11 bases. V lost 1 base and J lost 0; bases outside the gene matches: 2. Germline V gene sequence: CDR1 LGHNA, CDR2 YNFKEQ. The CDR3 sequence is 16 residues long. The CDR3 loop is CASSQGLAGSSYEQYF. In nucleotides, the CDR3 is TGTGCCAGCAGCCAAGGACTAGCGGGGAGCTCCTACGAGCAGTACTTC.

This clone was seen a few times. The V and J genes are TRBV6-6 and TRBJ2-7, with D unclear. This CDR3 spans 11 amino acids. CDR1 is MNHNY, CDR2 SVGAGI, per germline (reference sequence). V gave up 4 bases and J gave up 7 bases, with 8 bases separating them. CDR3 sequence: CASSSVAEQYF. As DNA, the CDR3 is TGTGCCAGCAGTTCGGTAGCAGAGCAGTACTTC.

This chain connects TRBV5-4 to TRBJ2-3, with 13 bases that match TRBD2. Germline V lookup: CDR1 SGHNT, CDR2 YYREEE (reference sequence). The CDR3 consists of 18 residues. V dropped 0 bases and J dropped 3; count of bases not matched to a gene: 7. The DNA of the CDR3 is TGTGCCAGCAGCTTGGTTCGGTTGGGACTAGCGGGGACAGATACGCAGTATTTT. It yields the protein CASSLVRLGLAGTDTQYF.

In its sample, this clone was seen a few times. DNA for the CDR3: TGTGCCAGCAGTACACAGGGGTACACTGAAGCTTTCTTT. Translation: CASSTQGYTEAFF. V and J are TRBV7-6 and TRBJ1-1; 7 nucleotides line up with TRBD1. CDR1 and CDR2 (germline): SGHVS, FNYEAQ. This CDR3 comprises 13 residues. V shed 6 bases and J 3 bases; nucleotides not matched to a gene: 4.

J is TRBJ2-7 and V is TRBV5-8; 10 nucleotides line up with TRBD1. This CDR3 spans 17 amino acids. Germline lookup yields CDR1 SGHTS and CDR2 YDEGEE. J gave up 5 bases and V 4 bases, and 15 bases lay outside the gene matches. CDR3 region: CASSRNTGTGERNEQYF. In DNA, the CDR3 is TGTGCCAGCAGCCGTAATACCGGGACAGGGGAACGAAACGAGCAGTACTTC.

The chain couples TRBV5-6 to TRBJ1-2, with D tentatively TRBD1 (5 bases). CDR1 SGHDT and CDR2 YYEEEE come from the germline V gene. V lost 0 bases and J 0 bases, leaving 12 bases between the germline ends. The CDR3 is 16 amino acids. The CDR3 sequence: CASSLGGAGSNYGYTF. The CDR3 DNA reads TGTGCCAGCAGCTTGGGGGGCGCAGGTTCTAACTATGGCTACACCTTC.

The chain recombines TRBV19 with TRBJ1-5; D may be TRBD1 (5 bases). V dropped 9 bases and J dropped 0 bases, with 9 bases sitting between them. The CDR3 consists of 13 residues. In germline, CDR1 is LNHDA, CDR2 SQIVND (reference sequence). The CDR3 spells CASGAISNQPQHF. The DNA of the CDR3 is TGTGCCAGCGGGGCAATTAGCAATCAGCCCCAGCATTTT.

CDR3 sequence (DNA): TGCGCCAGCAGCCCAAGCGGATCCCCTAACAATGAGCAGTTCTTC. Translating gives CASSPSGSPNNEQFF. The chain couples TRBV5-1 to TRBJ2-1; D might be TRBD2 (5 bases). In germline, CDR1 is SGHRS, CDR2 YFSETQ. The CDR3 is 15 amino acids. Trimming took 4 bases from V and 5 from J, leaving 16 bases between them.

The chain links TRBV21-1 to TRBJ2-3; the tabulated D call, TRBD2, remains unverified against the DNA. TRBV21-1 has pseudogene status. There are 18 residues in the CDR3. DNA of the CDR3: TGTGCCAGCAGCAAAAAGGGACTAGCGGGGCGCAACACAGATACGCAGTATTTT. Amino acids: CASSKKGLAGRNTDTQYF.

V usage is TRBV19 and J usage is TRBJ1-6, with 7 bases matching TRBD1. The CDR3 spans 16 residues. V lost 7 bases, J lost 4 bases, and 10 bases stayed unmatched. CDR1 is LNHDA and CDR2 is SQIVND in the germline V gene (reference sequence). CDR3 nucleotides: TGTGCCAGTACCCCCCTGGGGGGACAGTATAATTCACCCCTCCACTTT. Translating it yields CASTPLGGQYNSPLHF.

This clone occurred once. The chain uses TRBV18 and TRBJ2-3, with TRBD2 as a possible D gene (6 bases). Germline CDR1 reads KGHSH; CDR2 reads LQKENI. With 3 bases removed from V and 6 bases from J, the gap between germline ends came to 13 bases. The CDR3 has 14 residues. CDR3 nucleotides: TGTGCCAGCTCACCTTCGGAGGGGTCGGATACGCAGTATTTT. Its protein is CASSPSEGSDTQYF.

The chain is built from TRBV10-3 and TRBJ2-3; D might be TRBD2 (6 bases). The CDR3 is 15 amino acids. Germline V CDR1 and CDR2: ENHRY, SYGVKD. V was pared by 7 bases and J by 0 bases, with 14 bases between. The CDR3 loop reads CAIKPGSSSTDTQYF. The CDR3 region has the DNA TGTGCCATCAAACCCGGGAGCTCTAGCACAGATACGCAGTATTTT.

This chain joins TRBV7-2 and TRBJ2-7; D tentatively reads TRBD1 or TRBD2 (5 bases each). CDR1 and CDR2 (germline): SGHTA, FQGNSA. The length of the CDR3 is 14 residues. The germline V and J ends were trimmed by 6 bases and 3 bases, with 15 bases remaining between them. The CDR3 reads CASRARGQRYEQYF. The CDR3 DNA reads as TGTGCCAGCAGGGCCCGGGGCCAGCGCTACGAGCAGTACTTC.

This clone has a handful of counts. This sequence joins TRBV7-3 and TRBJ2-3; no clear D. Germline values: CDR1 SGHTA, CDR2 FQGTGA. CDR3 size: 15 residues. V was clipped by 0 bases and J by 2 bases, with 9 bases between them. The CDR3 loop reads CASSLTGLHTDTQYF. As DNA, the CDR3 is TGTGCCAGCAGCTTAACCGGGCTGCACACAGATACGCAGTATTTT. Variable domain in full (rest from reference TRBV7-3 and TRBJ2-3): GAGVSQTPSNKVTEKGKYVELRCDPISGHTALYWYRQSLGQGPEFLIYFQGTGAADDSGLPNDRFFAVRPEGSVSTLKIQRTERGDSAVYLCASSLTGLHTDTQYFGPGTRLTVL.

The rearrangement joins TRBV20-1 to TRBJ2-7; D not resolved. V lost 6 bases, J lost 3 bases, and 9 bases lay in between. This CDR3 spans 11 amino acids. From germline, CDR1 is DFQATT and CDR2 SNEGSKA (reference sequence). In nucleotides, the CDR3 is TGCAGTGCCGGAACCAGCTACGAGCAGTACTTC. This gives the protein CSAGTSYEQYF.